The source of this T cell receptor beta chain is a study of beta chain features in type 1 diabetes. Study observations and caveats: Although PCR might favor shorter templates, it would do so equally in patients and controls. In every one of the four CD4+ subsets, TCRB CDR3s were moderately but significantly shorter in Type 1 diabetes patients.

TCRB transcripts that were expressed got sequenced, as all of the isolated RNA had been reverse transcribed. Some 3.8 million reads, on average, came from each naive, central memory and regulatory T cell sample. The table came from immunoSEQ multiplex PCR; TCRdb's copy has only in-frame clones and leaves some out. This table holds about 150,000 clones, around 9% found once. There are a few counts of this clone. What it binds is unknown. The germline gives CDR1 SGHRS, CDR2 YFSETQ. V was pared by 7 bases and J by 4 bases, with 3 bases of the junction left unmatched. The CDR3 is made up of 12 amino acids.

Material for sequencing was central memory CD4+ T cells from blood. The sequence derives from a woman aged 25 to 45 with type 1 diabetes. The chain is built from TRBV5-1 and TRBJ2-3; 7 bases map to TRBD1. CDR3 amino acids: CASYDRADTQYF. The CDR3 DNA sequence: TGCGCCAGCTACGACAGGGCAGATACGCAGTATTTT.